The clone carrying this TCR beta chain was seen a single time. The data belong to a study of blood T cell repertoires in COVID-19. Measured with immunoSEQ multiplex PCR; TCRdb has only the in-frame clones, and not every one. The sample yields roughly 380,000 clones, more than 75% seen once. The germline V gene has CDR1 LNHDA and CDR2 SQIVND (reference sequence). Unmatched junction bases numbered 8, after V lost 4 bases and J lost 9 bases. The CDR3 length is 15 residues. The specimen sequenced was PBMCs or T cells enriched from blood (not recorded which). The chain couples TRBV19 to TRBJ2-1, with TRBD1 identical over 11 bases. This receptor was taken from a young man who had recovered from COVID-19. CDR3 bases: TGTGCCAGTAGTAAGTGGGGGGACAGGGGGTCTGAGCAGTTCTTC. Its protein product is CASSKWGDRGSEQFF. Supplemented by reference TRBV19 and TRBJ2-1, the full variable domain reads DGGITQSPKYLFRKEGQNVTLSCEQNLNHDAMYWYRQDPGQGLRLIYYSQIVNDFQKGDIAEGYSVSREKKESFPLTVTSAQKNPTAFYLCASSKWGDRGSEQFFGPGTRLTVL.